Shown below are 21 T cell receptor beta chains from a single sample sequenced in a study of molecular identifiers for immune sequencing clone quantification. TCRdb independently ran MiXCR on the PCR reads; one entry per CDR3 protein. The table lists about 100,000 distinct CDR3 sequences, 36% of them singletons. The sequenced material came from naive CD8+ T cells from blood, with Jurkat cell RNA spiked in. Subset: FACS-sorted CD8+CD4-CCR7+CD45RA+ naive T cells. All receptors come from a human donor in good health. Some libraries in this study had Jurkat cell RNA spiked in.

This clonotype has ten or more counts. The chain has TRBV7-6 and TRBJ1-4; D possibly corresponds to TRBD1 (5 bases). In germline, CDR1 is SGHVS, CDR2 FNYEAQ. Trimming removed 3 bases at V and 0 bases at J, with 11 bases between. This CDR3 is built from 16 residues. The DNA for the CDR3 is TGTGCCAGCAGCTTCCCCAGGGACGCAACTAATGAAAAACTGTTTTTT. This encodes CASSFPRDATNEKLFF. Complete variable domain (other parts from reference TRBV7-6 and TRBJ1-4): GAGVSQSPRYKVTKRGQDVALRCDPISGHVSLYWYRQALGQGPEFLTYFNYEAQQDKSGLPNDRFSAERPEGSISTLTIQRTEQRDSAMYRCASSFPRDATNEKLFFGSGTQLSVL.

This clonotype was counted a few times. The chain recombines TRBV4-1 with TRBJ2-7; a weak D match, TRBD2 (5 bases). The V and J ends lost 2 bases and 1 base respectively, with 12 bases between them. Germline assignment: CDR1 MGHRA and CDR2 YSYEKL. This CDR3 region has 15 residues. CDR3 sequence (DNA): TGCGCCAGCAGCCAATACCCGGAGGAGTCCTACGAGCAGTACTTC. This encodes CASSQYPEESYEQYF.

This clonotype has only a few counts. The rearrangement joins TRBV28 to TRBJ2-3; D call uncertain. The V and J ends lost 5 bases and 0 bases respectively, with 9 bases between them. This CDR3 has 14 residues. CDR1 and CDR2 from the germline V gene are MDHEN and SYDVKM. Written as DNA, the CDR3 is TGTGCCAGCAGTCCCTCTCCTAGCACAGATACGCAGTATTTT. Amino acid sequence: CASSPSPSTDTQYF.

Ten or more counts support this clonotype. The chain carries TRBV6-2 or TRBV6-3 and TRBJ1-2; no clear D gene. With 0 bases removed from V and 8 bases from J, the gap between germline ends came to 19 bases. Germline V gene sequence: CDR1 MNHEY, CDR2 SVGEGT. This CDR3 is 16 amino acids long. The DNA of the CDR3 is TGTGCCAGCAGTTACTCGACGGACCCCCGTCTTTCAGGCTACACCTTC. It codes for CASSYSTDPRLSGYTF.

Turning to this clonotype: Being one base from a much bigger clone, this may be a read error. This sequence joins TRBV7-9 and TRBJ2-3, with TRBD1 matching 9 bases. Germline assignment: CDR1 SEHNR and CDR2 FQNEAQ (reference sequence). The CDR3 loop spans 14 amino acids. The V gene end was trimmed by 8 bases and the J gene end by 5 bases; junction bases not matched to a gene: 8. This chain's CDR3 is CASRPTGGVDTQYF. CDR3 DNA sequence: TGTGCCAGCCGCCCAACAGGGGGCGTAGATACGCAGTATTTT.

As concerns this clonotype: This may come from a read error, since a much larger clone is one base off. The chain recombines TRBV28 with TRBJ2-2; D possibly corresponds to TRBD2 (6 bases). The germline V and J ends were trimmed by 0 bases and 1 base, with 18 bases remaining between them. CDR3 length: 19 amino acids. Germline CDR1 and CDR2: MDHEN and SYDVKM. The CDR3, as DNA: TGTGCCAGCAGTTTATGGGGGCGGTCCGGGAGTGAGAACACCGGGGAGCTGTTTTTT. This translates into CASSLWGRSGSENTGELFF. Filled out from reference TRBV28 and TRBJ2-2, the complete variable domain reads DVKVTQSSRYLVKRTGEKVFLECVQDMDHENMFWYRQDPGLGLRLIYFSYDVKMKEKGDIPEGYSVSREKKERFSLILESASTNQTSMYLCASSLWGRSGSENTGELFFGEGSRLTVL.

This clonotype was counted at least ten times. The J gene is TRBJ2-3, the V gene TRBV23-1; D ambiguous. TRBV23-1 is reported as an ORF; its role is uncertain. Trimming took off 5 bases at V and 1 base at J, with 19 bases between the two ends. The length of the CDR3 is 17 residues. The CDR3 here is CASSSPAAPTGTDTQYF. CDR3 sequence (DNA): TGCGCCAGCAGTTCACCTGCGGCGCCCACAGGCACAGATACGCAGTATTTT.

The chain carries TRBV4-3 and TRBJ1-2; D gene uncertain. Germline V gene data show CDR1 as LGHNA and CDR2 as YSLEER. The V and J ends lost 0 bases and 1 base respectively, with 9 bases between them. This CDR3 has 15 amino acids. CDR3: CASSQEPVNNYGYTF. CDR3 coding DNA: TGCGCCAGCAGCCAAGAACCGGTCAATAACTATGGCTACACCTTC.

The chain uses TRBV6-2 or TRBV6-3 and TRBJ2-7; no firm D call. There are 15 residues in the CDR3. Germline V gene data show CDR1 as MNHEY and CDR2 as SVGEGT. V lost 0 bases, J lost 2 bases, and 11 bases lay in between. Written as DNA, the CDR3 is TGTGCCAGCAGTTACTCGGCTAGTCTAGCCTACGAGCAGTACTTC. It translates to CASSYSASLAYEQYF.

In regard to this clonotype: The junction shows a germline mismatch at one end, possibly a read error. The CDR3 loop is CSSSQDLWGGESNQPQHF. In DNA, the CDR3 is TGCTCCAGCAGCCAAGATCTGTGGGGGGGCGAGAGCAATCAGCCCCAGCATTTT. The V and J genes are TRBV4-3 and TRBJ1-5; tentative D call: TRBD1 (6 bases). The germline CDR1 and CDR2 sequences are LGHNA and YSLEER. CDR3 length: 18 amino acids.

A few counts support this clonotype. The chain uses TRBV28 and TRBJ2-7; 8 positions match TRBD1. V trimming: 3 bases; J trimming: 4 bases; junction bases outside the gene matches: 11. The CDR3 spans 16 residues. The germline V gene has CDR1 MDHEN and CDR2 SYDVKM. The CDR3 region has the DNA TGTGCCAGCAGTTTCCCCCTGGGGGGACAGGTTTACGAGCAGTACTTC. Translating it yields CASSFPLGGQVYEQYF.

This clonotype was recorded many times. The CDR3 here is CASSFEVSGAYEQYF. The CDR3 coding sequence is TGTGCCAGCAGTTTCGAAGTTAGCGGTGCCTACGAGCAGTACTTC. The chain combines TRBV12-3 or TRBV12-4 with TRBJ2-7; possibly TRBD2 for D (6 bases). V was clipped by 3 bases and J by 2 bases, with 14 bases between them. The CDR3 spans 15 residues.

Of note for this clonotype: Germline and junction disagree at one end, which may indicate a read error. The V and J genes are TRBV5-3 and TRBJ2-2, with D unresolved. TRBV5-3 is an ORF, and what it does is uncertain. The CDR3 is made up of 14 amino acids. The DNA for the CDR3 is TGTGCCAGCAGCTTTGGCTCGAACACCGGGGAGCTGTTTTTT. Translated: CASSFGSNTGELFF.

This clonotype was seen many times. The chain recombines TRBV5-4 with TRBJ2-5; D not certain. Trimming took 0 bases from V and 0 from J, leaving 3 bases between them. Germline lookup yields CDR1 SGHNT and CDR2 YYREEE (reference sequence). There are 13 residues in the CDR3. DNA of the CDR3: TGTGCCAGCAGCTTGGGGTACCAAGAGACCCAGTACTTC. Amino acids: CASSLGYQETQYF.

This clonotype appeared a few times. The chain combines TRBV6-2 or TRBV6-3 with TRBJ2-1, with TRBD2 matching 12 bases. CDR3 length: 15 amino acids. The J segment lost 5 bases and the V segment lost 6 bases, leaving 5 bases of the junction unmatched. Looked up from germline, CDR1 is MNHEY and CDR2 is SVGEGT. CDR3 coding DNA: TGTGCCAGCAGACGACTAGCGGGAGTACACAATGAGCAGTTCTTC. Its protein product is CASRRLAGVHNEQFF.

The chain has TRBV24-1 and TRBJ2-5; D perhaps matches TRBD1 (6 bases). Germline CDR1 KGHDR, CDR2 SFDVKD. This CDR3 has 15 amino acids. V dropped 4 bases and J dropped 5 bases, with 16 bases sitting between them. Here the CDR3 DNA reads TGTGCCACCAGTGACCCTTCTACAGGGCTGGAGACCCAGTACTTC. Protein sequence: CATSDPSTGLETQYF.

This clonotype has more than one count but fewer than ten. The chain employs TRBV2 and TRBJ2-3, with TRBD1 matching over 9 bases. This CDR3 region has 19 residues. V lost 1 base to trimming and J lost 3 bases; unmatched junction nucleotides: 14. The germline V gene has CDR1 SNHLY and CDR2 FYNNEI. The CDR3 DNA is TGTGCCAGCAGTGAAGGATTCCTCCCTTTGACAGGGGGGACAGATACGCAGTATTTT. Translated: CASSEGFLPLTGGTDTQYF.

CDR3 DNA sequence: TGCGCCAGCAGACGAACTAGTTGGGAGACCCAGTACTTC. It codes for CASRRTSWETQYF. The chain uses TRBV5-1 and TRBJ2-5, with D perhaps TRBD2 (5 bases). CDR3 length equals 13 residues. Per germline, CDR1 SGHRS and CDR2 YFSETQ. Trimming took 5 bases from V and 5 from J, leaving 13 bases between them.

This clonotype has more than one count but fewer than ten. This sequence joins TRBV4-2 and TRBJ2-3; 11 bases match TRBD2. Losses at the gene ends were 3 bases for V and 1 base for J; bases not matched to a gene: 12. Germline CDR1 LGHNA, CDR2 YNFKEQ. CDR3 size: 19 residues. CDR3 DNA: TGTGCCAGCAGCCATCTCGCACTAGCGGGAGTTTACGGCACAGATACGCAGTATTTT. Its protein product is CASSHLALAGVYGTDTQYF.

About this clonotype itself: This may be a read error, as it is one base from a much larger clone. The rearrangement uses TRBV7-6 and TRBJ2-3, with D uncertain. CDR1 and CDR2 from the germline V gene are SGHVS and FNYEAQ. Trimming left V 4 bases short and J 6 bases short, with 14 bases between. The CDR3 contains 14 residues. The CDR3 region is CASSSGSRRDTQYF. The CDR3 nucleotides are TGTGCCAGCAGCTCCGGGTCCCGCCGCGATACGCAGTATTTT.

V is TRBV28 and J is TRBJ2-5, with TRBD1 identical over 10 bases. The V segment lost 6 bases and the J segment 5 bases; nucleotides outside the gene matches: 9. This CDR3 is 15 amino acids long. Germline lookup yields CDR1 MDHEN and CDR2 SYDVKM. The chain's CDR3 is CASRQTGGAWETQYF. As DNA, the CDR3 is TGTGCCAGCAGACAGACAGGGGGCGCGTGGGAGACCCAGTACTTC.